This TCR beta chain was documented in a study of T cells in Graves' hyperthyroidism and ophthalmopathy. Findings and limits, study-wide: Separating ophthalmopathy from stable hyperthyroidism was achieved by a 13 V-J model.

This clonotype was detected many times. The antigen is not known. The CDR3 covers 14 residues. V lost 6 bases to trimming and J lost 10 bases, with 16 bases between them. In germline, CDR1 is KGHSH, CDR2 LQKENI. Template material for amplifying TCR beta CDR3 regions consisted of RNA transcripts. During a first-round RT-PCR of the TCR CDR3, the HTBI primer set was used. One entry per CDR3 protein results from TCRdb running MiXCR on the multiplex PCR reads. Of some 580,000 distinct CDR3 sequences listed, more than 15% are singletons. Exclusion of patients followed from uncontrolled infection, other autoimmune disease, pregnancy or lactation.

The chain carries TRBV18 and TRBJ1-6; TRBD1 might be the D (5 bases). Sequencing input: blood. The source of this sequence is a woman aged 40 to 50 with Graves' ophthalmopathy. The CDR3 spells CASSPDGNRSPLHF. In DNA, the CDR3 is TGTGCCAGCTCCCCGGACGGGAACAGGTCACCCCTCCACTTT.